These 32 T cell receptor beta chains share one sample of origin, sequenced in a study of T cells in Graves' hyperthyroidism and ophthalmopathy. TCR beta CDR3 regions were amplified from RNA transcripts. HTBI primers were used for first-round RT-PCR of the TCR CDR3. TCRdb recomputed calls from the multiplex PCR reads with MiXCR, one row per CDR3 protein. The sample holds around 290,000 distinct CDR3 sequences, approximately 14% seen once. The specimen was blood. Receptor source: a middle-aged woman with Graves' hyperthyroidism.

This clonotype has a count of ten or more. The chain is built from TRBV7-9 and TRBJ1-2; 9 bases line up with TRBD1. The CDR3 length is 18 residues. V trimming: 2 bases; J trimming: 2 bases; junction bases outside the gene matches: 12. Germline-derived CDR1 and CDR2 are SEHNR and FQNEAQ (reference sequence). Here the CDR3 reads CASSLSGQGVSGNYGYTF. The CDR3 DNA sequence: TGTGCCAGCAGCTTATCGGGACAGGGCGTTTCTGGCAACTATGGCTACACCTTC.

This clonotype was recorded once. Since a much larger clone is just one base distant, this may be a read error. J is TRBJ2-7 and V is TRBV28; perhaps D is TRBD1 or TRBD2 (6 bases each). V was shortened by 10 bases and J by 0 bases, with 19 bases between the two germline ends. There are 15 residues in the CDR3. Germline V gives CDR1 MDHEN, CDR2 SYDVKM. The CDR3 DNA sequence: TGTGCCACTAGGTTGGGGGGCCCGAGCTCCTACGAGCAGTACTTC. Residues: CATRLGGPSSYEQYF. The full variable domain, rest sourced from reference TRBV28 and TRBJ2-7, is DVKVTQSSRYLVKRTGEKVFLECVQDMDHENMFWYRQDPGLGLRLIYFSYDVKMKEKGDIPEGYSVSREKKERFSLILESASTNQTSMYLCATRLGGPSSYEQYFGPGTRLTVT.

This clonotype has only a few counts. This CDR3 is CASSAGQRNEKLFF. CDR3 DNA: TGTGCCAGCAGCGCGGGACAGCGAAATGAAAAACTGTTTTTT. V and J are TRBV5-6 and TRBJ1-4; 7 bases line up with TRBD1. Germline values: CDR1 SGHDT, CDR2 YYEEEE. The CDR3 contains 14 residues. V was clipped by 4 bases and J by 5 bases; unmatched bases: 5.

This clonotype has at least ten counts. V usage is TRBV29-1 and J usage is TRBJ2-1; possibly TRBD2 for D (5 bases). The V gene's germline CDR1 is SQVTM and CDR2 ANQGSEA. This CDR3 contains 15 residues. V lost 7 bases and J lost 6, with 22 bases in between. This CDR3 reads CSAEREYWWSNEQFF. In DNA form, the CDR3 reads TGCAGCGCCGAGAGGGAGTATTGGTGGTCCAATGAGCAGTTCTTC.

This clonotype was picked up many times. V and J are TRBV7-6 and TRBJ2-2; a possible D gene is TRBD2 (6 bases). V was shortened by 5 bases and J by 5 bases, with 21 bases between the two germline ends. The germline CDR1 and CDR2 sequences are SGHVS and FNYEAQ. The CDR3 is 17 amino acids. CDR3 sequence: CASSLAGGMVGTGELFF. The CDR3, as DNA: TGTGCCAGCAGCCTCGCTGGGGGGATGGTCGGGACCGGGGAGCTGTTTTTT.

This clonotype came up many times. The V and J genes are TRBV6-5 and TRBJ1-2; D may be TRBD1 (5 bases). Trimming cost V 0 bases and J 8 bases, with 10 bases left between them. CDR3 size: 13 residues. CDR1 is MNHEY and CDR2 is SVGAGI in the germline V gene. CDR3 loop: CASSYSPRDGYTF. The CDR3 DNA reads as TGTGCCAGCAGTTACTCGCCCAGGGACGGCTACACCTTC.

CDR3 DNA: TGTGCCAGCAGTTACTCCTCGAACACTGAAGCTTTCTTT. Residues: CASSYSSNTEAFF. The chain carries TRBV6-6 and TRBJ1-1; D gene ambiguous. CDR1 is MNHNY, CDR2 SVGAGI, per germline (reference sequence). CDR3 size: 13 residues. V shed 0 bases and J shed 1 base, with 3 bases lying between them.

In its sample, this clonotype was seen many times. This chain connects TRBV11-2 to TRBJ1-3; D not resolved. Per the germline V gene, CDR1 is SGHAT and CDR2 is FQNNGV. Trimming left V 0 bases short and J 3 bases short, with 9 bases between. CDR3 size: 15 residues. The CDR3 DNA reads TGTGCCAGCAGCTTAGATAGCAACTTTGGAAACACCATATATTTT. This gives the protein CASSLDSNFGNTIYF.

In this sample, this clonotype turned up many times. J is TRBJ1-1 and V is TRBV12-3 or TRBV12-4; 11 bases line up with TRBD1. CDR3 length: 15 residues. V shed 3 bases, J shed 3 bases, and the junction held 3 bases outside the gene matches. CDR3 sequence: CASSFWDRGYTEAFF. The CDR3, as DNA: TGTGCCAGCAGTTTTTGGGACAGGGGGTACACTGAAGCTTTCTTT.

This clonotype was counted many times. CDR3 coding DNA: TGTGCCAGCATCCTCCAGGGGGGGAATCAGCCCCAGCATTTT. This encodes CASILQGGNQPQHF. The chain recombines TRBV28 with TRBJ1-5, with 7 bases identical to TRBD1. The CDR3 length is 14 residues. Germline V lookup: CDR1 MDHEN, CDR2 SYDVKM. J lost 4 bases, V lost 7 bases, and 7 bases had no gene match.

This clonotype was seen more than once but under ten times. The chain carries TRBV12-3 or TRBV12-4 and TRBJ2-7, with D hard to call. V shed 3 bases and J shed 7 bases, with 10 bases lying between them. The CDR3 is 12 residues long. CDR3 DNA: TGTGCCAGCAGTTTTAGTATCGGAGAGCAGTACTTC. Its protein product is CASSFSIGEQYF.

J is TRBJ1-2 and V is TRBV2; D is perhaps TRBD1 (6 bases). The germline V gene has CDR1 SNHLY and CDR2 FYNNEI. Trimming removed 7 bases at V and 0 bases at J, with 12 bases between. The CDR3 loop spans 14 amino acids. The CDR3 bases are TGTGCCAGCACGCCAGGGGCCTCTAACTATGGCTACACCTTC. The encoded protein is CASTPGASNYGYTF.

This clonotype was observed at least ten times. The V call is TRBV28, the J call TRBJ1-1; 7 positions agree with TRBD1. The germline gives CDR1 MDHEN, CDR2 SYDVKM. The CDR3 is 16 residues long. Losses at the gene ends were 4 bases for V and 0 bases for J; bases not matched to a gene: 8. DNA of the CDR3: TGTGCCAGCAGTTCCCAGGGGGTGTTCATGAACACTGAAGCTTTCTTT. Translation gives CASSSQGVFMNTEAFF.

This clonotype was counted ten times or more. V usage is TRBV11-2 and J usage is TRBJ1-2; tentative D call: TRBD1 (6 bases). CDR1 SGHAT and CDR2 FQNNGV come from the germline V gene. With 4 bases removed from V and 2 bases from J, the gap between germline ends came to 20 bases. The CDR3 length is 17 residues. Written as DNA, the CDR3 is TGTGCCAGCAGCTCATATAAGGACAGACTTTCGAACTATGGCTACACCTTC. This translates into CASSSYKDRLSNYGYTF. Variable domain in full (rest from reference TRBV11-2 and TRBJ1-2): EAGVAQSPRYKIIEKRQSVAFWCNPISGHATLYWYQQILGQGPKLLIQFQNNGVVDDSQLPKDRFSAERLKGVDSTLKIQPAKLEDSAVYLCASSSYKDRLSNYGYTFGSGTRLTVV.

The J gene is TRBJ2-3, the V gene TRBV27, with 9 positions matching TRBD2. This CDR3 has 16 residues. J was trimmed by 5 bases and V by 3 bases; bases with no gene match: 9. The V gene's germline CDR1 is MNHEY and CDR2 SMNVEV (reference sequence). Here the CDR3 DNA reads TGTGCCAGCAGTTTTGGGGGGCTAGCGGGAATAGATACGCAGTATTTT. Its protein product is CASSFGGLAGIDTQYF.

The CDR3 region has the DNA TGTGCCAGCAGCTCGGACCGGGACTTCGGCGGAGATGAGCAGTTCTTC. It specifies CASSSDRDFGGDEQFF. This chain uses TRBV7-8 with TRBJ2-1; tentatively, D is TRBD2 (6 bases). V was shortened by 4 bases and J by 8 bases, with 21 bases between the two germline ends. Germline V gene data show CDR1 as SGHVS and CDR2 as FQNEAQ. This CDR3 region has 16 residues.

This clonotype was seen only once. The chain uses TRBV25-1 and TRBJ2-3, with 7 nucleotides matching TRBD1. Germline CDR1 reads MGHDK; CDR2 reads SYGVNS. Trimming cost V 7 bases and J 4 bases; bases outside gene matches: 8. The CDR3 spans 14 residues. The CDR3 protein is CASTARTGPDTQYF. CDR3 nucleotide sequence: TGTGCCAGCACCGCTAGGACAGGTCCAGATACGCAGTATTTT.

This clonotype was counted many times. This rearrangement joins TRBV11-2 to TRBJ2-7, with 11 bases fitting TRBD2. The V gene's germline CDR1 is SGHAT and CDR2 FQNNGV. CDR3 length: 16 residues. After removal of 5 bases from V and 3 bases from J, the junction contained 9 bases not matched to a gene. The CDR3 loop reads CASSHGLAGLHYEQYF. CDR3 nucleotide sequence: TGTGCCAGCAGCCATGGACTAGCGGGCCTACACTACGAGCAGTACTTC.

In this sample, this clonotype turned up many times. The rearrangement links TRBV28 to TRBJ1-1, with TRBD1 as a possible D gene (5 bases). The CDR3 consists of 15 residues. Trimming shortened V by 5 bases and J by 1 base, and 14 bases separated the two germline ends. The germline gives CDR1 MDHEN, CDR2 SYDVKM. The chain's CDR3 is CASSLPFGANTEAFF. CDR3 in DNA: TGTGCCAGCAGTCTTCCCTTTGGGGCGAACACTGAAGCTTTCTTT.

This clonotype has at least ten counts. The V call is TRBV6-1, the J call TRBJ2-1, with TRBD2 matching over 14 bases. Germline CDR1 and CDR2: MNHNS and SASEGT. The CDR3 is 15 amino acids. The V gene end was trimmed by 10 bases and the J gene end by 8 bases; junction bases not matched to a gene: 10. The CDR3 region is CATLTSGRAVDEQFF. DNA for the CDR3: TGTGCCACTCTGACTAGCGGGAGGGCCGTCGATGAGCAGTTCTTC.

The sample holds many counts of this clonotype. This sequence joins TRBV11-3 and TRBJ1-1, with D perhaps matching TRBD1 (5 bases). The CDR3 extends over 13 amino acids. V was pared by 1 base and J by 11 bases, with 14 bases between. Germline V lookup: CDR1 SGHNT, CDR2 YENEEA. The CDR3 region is CASSLVAGTQAFF. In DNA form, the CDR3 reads TGTGCCAGCAGCTTAGTGGCCGGGACCCAGGCTTTCTTT.

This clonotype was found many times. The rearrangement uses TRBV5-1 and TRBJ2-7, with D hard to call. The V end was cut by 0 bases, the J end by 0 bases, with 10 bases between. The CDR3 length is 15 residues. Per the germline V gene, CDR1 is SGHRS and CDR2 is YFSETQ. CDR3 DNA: TGCGCCAGCAGCTTGGAACCTATTTTCTCCTACGAGCAGTACTTC. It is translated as CASSLEPIFSYEQYF.

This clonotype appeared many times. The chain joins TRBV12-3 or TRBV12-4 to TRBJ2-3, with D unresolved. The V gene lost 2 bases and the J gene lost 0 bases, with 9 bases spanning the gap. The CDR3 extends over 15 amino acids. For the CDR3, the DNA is TGTGCCAGCAGTTTACGGGCGGAGAGCACAGATACGCAGTATTTT. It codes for CASSLRAESTDTQYF.

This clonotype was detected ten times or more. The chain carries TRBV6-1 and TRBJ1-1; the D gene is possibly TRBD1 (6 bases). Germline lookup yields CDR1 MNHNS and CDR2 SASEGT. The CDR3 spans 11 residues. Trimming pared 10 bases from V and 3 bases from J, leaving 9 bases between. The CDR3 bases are TGTGCCACCAGACAGGACACTGAAGCTTTCTTT. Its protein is CATRQDTEAFF.

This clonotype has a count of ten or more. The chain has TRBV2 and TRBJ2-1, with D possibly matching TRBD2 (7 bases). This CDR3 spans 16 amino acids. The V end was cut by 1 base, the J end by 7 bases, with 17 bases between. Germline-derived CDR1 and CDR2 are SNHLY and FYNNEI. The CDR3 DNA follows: TGTGCCAGCAGTGAAGGGGGGGGCGGGACGGGGAATGAGCAGTTCTTC. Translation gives CASSEGGGGTGNEQFF. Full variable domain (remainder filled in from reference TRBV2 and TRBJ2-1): EPEVTQTPSHQVTQMGQEVILRCVPISNHLYFYWYRQILGQKVEFLVSFYNNEISEKSEIFDDQFSVERPDGSNFTLKIRSTKLEDSAMYFCASSEGGGGTGNEQFFGPGTRLTVL.

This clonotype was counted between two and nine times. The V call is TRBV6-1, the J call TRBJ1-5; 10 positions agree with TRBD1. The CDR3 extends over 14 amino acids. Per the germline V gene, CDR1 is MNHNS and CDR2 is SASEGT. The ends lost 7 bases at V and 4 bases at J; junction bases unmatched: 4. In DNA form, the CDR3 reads TGTGCCAGCACTCGACAGGGGGCTAATCAGCCCCAGCATTTT. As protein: CASTRQGANQPQHF.

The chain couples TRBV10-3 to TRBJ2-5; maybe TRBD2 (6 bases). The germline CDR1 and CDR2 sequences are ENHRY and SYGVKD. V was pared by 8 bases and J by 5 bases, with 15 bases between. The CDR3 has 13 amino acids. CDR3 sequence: CAICSGAGETQYF. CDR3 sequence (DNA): TGTGCCATCTGTTCGGGAGCCGGGGAGACCCAGTACTTC.

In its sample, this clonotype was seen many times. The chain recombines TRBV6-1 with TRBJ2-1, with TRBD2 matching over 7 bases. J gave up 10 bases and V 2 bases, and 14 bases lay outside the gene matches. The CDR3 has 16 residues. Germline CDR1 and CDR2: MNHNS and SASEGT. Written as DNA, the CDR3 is TGTGCCAGCAGTGAATTAGAGGCTAGCGGATCGAAGGAGCAGTTCTTC. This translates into CASSELEASGSKEQFF.

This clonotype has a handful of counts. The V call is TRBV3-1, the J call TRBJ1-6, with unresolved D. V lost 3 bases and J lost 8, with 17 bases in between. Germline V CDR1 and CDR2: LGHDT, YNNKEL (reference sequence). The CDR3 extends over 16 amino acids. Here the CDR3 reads CASSHYLLSPDSPLHF. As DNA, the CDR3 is TGTGCCAGCAGCCACTACCTTTTGTCTCCAGATTCACCCCTCCACTTT.

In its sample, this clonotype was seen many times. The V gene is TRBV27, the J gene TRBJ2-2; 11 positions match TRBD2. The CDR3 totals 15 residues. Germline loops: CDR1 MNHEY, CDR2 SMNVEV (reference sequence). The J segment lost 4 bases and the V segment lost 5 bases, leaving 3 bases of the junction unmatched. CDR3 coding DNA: TGTGCCAGCAGTACCCTAGCGGGAGGCACCGGGGAGCTGTTTTTT. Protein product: CASSTLAGGTGELFF.

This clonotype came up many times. CDR3 sequence (DNA): TGTGCCAGCAGCTTAGGTCAACGAGATACGCAGTATTTT. As protein: CASSLGQRDTQYF. The rearrangement uses TRBV11-3 and TRBJ2-3; no definite D call. The CDR3 has 13 residues. Per the germline V gene, CDR1 is SGHNT and CDR2 is YENEEA. V was clipped by 1 base and J by 5 bases, with 7 bases between them.

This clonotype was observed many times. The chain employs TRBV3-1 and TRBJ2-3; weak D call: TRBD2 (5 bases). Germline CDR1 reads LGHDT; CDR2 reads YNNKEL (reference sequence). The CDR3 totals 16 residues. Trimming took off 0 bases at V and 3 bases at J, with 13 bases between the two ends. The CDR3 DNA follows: TGTGCCAGCAGCCAAGAAGCCTCACTAGAAACAGATACGCAGTATTTT. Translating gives CASSQEASLETDTQYF.